The clone carrying this TCR beta chain was detected many times. As yet, its antigen is unknown. Time point denoted: sample taken at primary tumor resection. This sample was taken from a study of spatial heterogeneity in lung cancer. TCRdb analysed the 5' RACE reads with MiXCR anew, one entry per CDR3 protein. The top ten clones hold 13% to 15% of a sample with fewer than 10,000 distinct CDR3 sequences, approximately 5% of them seen once. J gave up 8 bases and V 4 bases, and 4 bases lay outside the gene matches. The CDR3 has 13 residues. CDR1 is SGHRS, CDR2 YFSETQ, per germline. Study-wide results and limits: Counts that tracked tumor mutation counts were those of expanded intratumoral alpha and beta TCRs.

The chain employs TRBV5-1 and TRBJ1-4; 8 bases are a match to TRBD1. Material: lung tumor tissue, obtained at surgery. The source is a female donor with early-stage non-small cell lung cancer. The chain's CDR3 is CASSRGQGEKLFF. Written as DNA, the CDR3 is TGCGCCAGCAGCCGTGGACAGGGCGAAAAACTGTTTTTT. Full variable domain (missing parts from reference TRBV5-1 and TRBJ1-4): KAGVTQTPRYLIKTRGQQVTLSCSPISGHRSVSWYQQTPGQGLQFLFEYFSETQRNKGNFPGRFSGRQFSNSRSEMNVSTLELGDSALYLCASSRGQGEKLFFGSGTQLSVL.